This TCR beta chain was captured by sequencing in a study of T-cell reconstitution after alpha-beta-depleted transplantation in children. This CDR3 has 20 amino acids. CDR1 DFQATT and CDR2 SNEGSKA come from the germline V gene (reference sequence). Unique molecular identifiers were incorporated during preparation of the TCRbeta library. TCRdb processed the PCR reads anew with MiXCR; each CDR3 protein has one entry. The sample includes hundreds of thousands of distinct CDR3 sequences, around 13% seen only once; the top ten take 0.79%. As to this clonotype: Its target is unknown.

Study-level findings and limits: Two months or so post-transplant, alpha-beta T cells reportedly derived from several hundred expanded graft clones.

The TCR sequence derives from a girl between 2 and 10 years old with congenital amegakaryocytic thrombocytopenia, due to receive a stem cell transplant. The chain joins TRBV20-1 to TRBJ2-2; the D gene is possibly TRBD2 (6 bases). The source material was PBMCs, sampled before TCRalphabeta/CD19-depleted stem cell transplant. CDR3 in DNA: TGCTGGGCCCCGGCTCCGGGCGGGGTACTGGGCCCGAACGGGGCCGAGGAGCTGTTTTTT. Amino acid sequence: CWAPAPGGVLGPNGAEELFF.